This is a list of T cell receptor beta chains from one sample in a study of cytomegalovirus exposure and HLA in healthy donors. Profiled with immunoSEQ multiplex PCR; TCRdb holds only in-frame clones, not every one. Of 150,000 to 200,000 clones listed, 82% are singletons. The sequenced material came from PBMCs. All receptors come from a girl aged 5-17 years in good health and CMV-seropositive. Both conserved end residues are part of each CDR3. A D gene is named only where the DNA matches it firmly. For some rows the clone size is stated as once, few or many, or as a class when expanded; others skip it.

v_gene	abundance	j_gene	d_gene	CDR3aa	CDR3nt
TRBV15	.	TRBJ2-7	.	CATSRGTLDSSEQYF	TGTGCCACCAGCAGAGGGACCCTGGACAGCTCCGAGCAGTACTTC
TRBV27	once	TRBJ2-5	.	CASSLVASEQETQYF	TGTGCCAGCAGTTTGGTGGCTAGCGAACAAGAGACCCAGTACTTC
TRBV7-3	.	TRBJ2-2	.	CASSFPRGGNTGELFF	TGTGCCAGCAGCTTCCCTAGGGGGGGGAACACCGGGGAGCTGTTTTTT
TRBV30	few	TRBJ1-5	TRBD1	CAWSAIGTVGQPQHF	TGTGCCTGGAGTGCAATCGGGACAGTGGGTCAGCCCCAGCATTTT
TRBV11-1	.	TRBJ2-3	.	CASSLELTDTQYF	TGTGCCAGCAGCTTAGAGCTCACAGATACGCAGTATTTT
TRBV2	few	TRBJ1-2	.	CASSLKWDLAYGYTF	TGTGCCAGCAGTTTAAAGTGGGACTTGGCCTATGGCTACACCTTC
TRBV6-6	.	TRBJ2-2	TRBD1	CASSRTGYQPGELFF	TGTGCCAGCAGTCGGACAGGGTACCAACCCGGGGAGCTGTTTTTT
TRBV9	.	TRBJ1-3	TRBD1	CASAAGGTGNTIYF	TGTGCCAGCGCCGCAGGGGGAACTGGAAACACCATATATTTT
TRBV6-5	.	TRBJ1-3	.	CASSYGPRGNTIYF	TGTGCCAGCAGCTACGGGCCCCGGGGAAACACCATATATTTT
TRBV28	.	TRBJ1-3	.	CASSLSRGTENTIYF	TGTGCCAGCAGTTTGTCCAGGGGTACGGAAAACACCATATATTTT
TRBV18	.	TRBJ1-5	TRBD1	CASSPDRGLDQPQHF	TGTGCCAGCTCACCCGACAGGGGCTTGGATCAGCCCCAGCATTTT
TRBV2	.	TRBJ1-5	.	CASSAFAGHNQPQHF	TGTGCCAGCAGTGCATTTGCAGGGCACAATCAGCCCCAGCATTTT
TRBV9	.	TRBJ2-3	TRBD2	CASSVESGGLSTDTQYF	TGTGCCAGCAGCGTAGAAAGCGGGGGACTTAGCACAGATACGCAGTATTTT
TRBV7-2	.	TRBJ1-5	.	CASSLVRGSNQPQHF	TGTGCCAGCAGCTTAGTACGGGGAAGCAATCAGCCCCAGCATTTT
TRBV2	.	TRBJ2-2	TRBD2	CASSRSGGEFTGELFF	TGTGCCAGCAGTCGTAGCGGGGGGGAGTTCACCGGGGAGCTGTTTTTT
TRBV4-3	.	TRBJ1-1	.	CASSQDWTTGSTEAFF	TGCGCCAGCAGCCAAGACTGGACCACGGGGAGCACTGAAGCTTTCTTT
TRBV4-3	.	TRBJ1-3	.	CASSQDGDMKNTIYF	TGCGCCAGCAGCCAAGACGGGGATATGAAGAACACCATATATTTT
TRBV5-1	.	TRBJ2-7	TRBD1	CASSYTPYSGPKTGQAYEQYF	TGCGCCAGCAGCTACACTCCTTATTCGGGCCCTAAGACAGGGCAAGCCTACGAGCAGTACTTC
TRBV2	.	TRBJ2-4	.	CASSEGGQLSKYF	TGTGCCAGCAGTGAGGGGGGACAGTTAAGCAAGTACTTC
TRBV7-9	.	TRBJ1-2	TRBD1	CASSLRQGGYGYTF	TGTGCCAGCAGCTTACGGCAGGGGGGCTATGGCTACACCTTC
TRBV12-5	.	TRBJ1-1	TRBD1	CASGLVLGAGGRNTEAFF	TGTGCTAGTGGTTTGGTCCTGGGGGCAGGGGGCCGGAACACTGAAGCTTTCTTT
TRBV10-3	.	TRBJ2-3	TRBD2	CAISGLTSGQADTQYF	TGTGCCATCAGCGGACTCACTAGCGGCCAAGCAGATACGCAGTATTTT
TRBV15	few	TRBJ2-3	.	CATSREAGTDTQYF	TGTGCCACCAGCAGAGAGGCGGGGACGGATACGCAGTATTTT
TRBV30	.	TRBJ1-5	TRBD1	CAWRLQGAGQPQHF	TGTGCCTGGAGATTACAGGGGGCCGGTCAGCCCCAGCATTTT
TRBV7-2	.	TRBJ2-5	TRBD1	CASSLRGLRETQYF	TGTGCCAGCAGCTTGAGGGGGCTTAGAGAGACCCAGTACTTC
TRBV29-1	.	TRBJ1-1	.	CSVTGLNTEAFF	TGCAGCGTGACAGGCCTGAACACTGAAGCTTTCTTT
TRBV18	once	TRBJ1-1	.	CASSPPGANTEAFF	TGTGCCAGCTCACCACCCGGAGCTAACACTGAAGCTTTCTTT
TRBV30	.	TRBJ1-1	.	CAWTQGYTEAFF	TGTGCCTGGACCCAGGGGTACACTGAAGCTTTCTTT
TRBV29-1	.	TRBJ2-1	TRBD1	CSVARQGDEQFF	TGCAGCGTTGCACGACAGGGTGATGAGCAGTTCTTC
TRBV27	.	TRBJ1-2	TRBD1	CASSRGTGKNGYTF	TGTGCCAGCAGCCGCGGGACAGGGAAGAATGGCTACACCTTC
TRBV28	.	TRBJ1-5	.	CASSFGGLGDQPQHF	TGTGCCAGCAGTTTCGGAGGGCTGGGGGATCAGCCCCAGCATTTT
TRBV7-8	.	TRBJ2-7	.	CASSTGEIDYEQYF	TGTGCCAGCAGTACGGGTGAGATAGACTACGAGCAGTACTTC
TRBV7-8	.	TRBJ2-7	.	CASSREVYEQYF	TGTGCCAGCAGCAGAGAGGTCTACGAGCAGTACTTC
TRBV29-1	.	TRBJ2-3	.	CSVDGQINTDTQYF	TGCAGCGTTGATGGGCAAATCAACACAGATACGCAGTATTTT
TRBV4-1	once	TRBJ2-7	.	CASSQLMAQSFYEQYF	TGCGCCAGCAGCCAATTAATGGCCCAATCCTTCTACGAGCAGTACTTC
TRBV7-9	.	TRBJ2-5	TRBD1	CASSRDRKVQETQYF	TGTGCCAGCAGCCGGGACAGAAAAGTCCAAGAGACCCAGTACTTC
TRBV7-6	.	TRBJ1-2	TRBD1	CASSPGQGRYGYTF	TGTGCCAGCAGTCCCGGACAGGGGCGCTATGGCTACACCTTC
TRBV2	once	TRBJ2-3	TRBD1	CASREDRVGSDTQYF	TGTGCCAGCAGGGAAGACAGGGTAGGGTCAGATACGCAGTATTTT
TRBV29-1	.	TRBJ2-3	.	CSAAAEASTDTQYF	TGCAGCGCCGCCGCGGAGGCTAGCACAGATACGCAGTATTTT
TRBV19	.	TRBJ2-7	TRBD1	CASSITWTGRLYEQYF	TGTGCCAGTAGTATCACCTGGACAGGGAGACTCTACGAGCAGTACTTC
TRBV11-2	.	TRBJ2-1	.	CASSLLAVDEQFF	TGTGCCAGCAGTCTCCTCGCGGTTGATGAGCAGTTCTTC
TRBV2	.	TRBJ1-1	.	CASSEGRQRTEAFF	TGTGCCAGCAGTGAGGGTCGGCAGAGGACTGAAGCTTTCTTT
TRBV6-6	.	TRBJ2-1	.	CASSYSAYPYNEQFF	TGTGCCAGCAGTTACTCGGCTTATCCATACAATGAGCAGTTCTTC
TRBV11-2	.	TRBJ2-7	TRBD2	CASSWRLAGSYEQYF	TGTGCCAGCAGCTGGAGACTAGCGGGCTCCTACGAGCAGTACTTC
TRBV5-1	.	TRBJ2-4	.	CASSLGSSGAKNIQYF	TGCGCCAGCAGCTTGGGTTCGAGCGGAGCCAAAAACATTCAGTACTTC
TRBV30	.	TRBJ1-2	.	CAWGQADYGYTF	TGTGCCTGGGGGCAAGCGGACTATGGCTACACCTTC
TRBV29-1	.	TRBJ2-3	.	CSWDSNTDTQYF	TGCAGCTGGGACTCCAACACAGATACGCAGTATTTT
TRBV7-3	.	TRBJ2-7	TRBD2	CASSSGLAGEQYF	TGTGCCAGCAGTTCGGGACTAGCTGGCGAGCAGTACTTC
TRBV5-1	.	TRBJ2-5	TRBD1	CASSLAGTGLKTQYF	TGCGCCAGCAGCTTGGCCGGGACAGGGTTGAAGACCCAGTACTTC
TRBV6-6	.	TRBJ1-2	.	CASSQTGGYTF	TGTGCCAGCAGCCAAACGGGTGGCTACACCTTC